This is a list of T cell receptor beta chains from one sample in a study of T cells in Graves' hyperthyroidism and ophthalmopathy. TCRdb re-called the multiplex PCR reads through MiXCR, storing one row per CDR3 protein. The table includes about 710,000 distinct CDR3 sequences, about 15% detected once. The specimen sequenced was blood. These receptors all come from a man aged 18 to 29 with Graves' hyperthyroidism. Both conserved end residues are part of each CDR3. The D gene is left open where the match is weak. The size field is filled for only some rows; it gives once, few, many or a size class.

J gene	V gene	D gene	clone size	CDR3 DNA	CDR3 protein
TRBJ2-1	TRBV11-2	TRBD2	.	TGTGCCAGCAGCGAACTAGCGGGAGGGCCTTCGGAAGACAATGAGCAGTTCTTC	CASSELAGGPSEDNEQFF
TRBJ2-4	TRBV28	TRBD2	.	TGTGCCAGCAGTTCACTCCCTAGCGGGAGGTACATTCAGTACTTC	CASSSLPSGRYIQYF
TRBJ2-1	TRBV4-2	.	.	TGTGCCAGCAGCCTCGAGGCGGACAATGAGCAGTTCTTC	CASSLEADNEQFF
TRBJ2-7	TRBV12-3/TRBV12-4	.	many	TGTGCCAGAGGCTGCGAGCAGTACTTC	CARGCEQYF
TRBJ2-3	TRBV2	TRBD2	.	TGTGCCAGCGGTGGGATCTTAGCGGGAGGGACAGGCGCAGATACGCAGTATTTT	CASGGILAGGTGADTQYF
TRBJ2-7	TRBV2	TRBD1	once	TGTGCCAGCAACAGGGGGGACTACGAGCAGTACTTC	CASNRGDYEQYF
TRBJ1-2	TRBV12-3/TRBV12-4	TRBD1	many	TGTGCCAGCAGTCCGACAGGGGGAGGAGATGGCTACACCTTC	CASSPTGGGDGYTF
TRBJ2-2	TRBV2	.	.	TGTGCCAGCAGTGAAGGACAGGAAATAACGACCGGGGAGCTGTTTTTT	CASSEGQEITTGELFF
TRBJ1-5	TRBV6-2/TRBV6-3	.	many	TGTGCCAGCAGTTACGAGGACAGACTCCCCCAGCATTTT	CASSYEDRLPQHF
TRBJ2-7	TRBV7-2	.	many	TGTGCCAGCAGCTTAGCGGCGGGCGTTGTCTACGAGCAGTACTTC	CASSLAAGVVYEQYF
TRBJ2-7	TRBV12-3/TRBV12-4	TRBD1	many	TGTGCCAGCAGTTTTGGACAGGGGCCTTACTACGAGCAGTACTTC	CASSFGQGPYYEQYF
TRBJ2-7	TRBV9	.	many	TGTGCCAGCAGCGTAGCGGCAGGGGACTACGAGCAGTACTTC	CASSVAAGDYEQYF
TRBJ2-6	TRBV20-1	TRBD2	few	TGCAGTGCTTGGGGGGGACTTAGGGCCTCTGGGGCCAACGTCCTGACTTTC	CSAWGGLRASGANVLTF
TRBJ2-5	TRBV28	.	.	TGTGCCAGCAGTACCCCCTCTGACTACCCCGGTGAGACCCAGTACTTC	CASSTPSDYPGETQYF
TRBJ2-7	TRBV5-1	.	many	TGCGCCAGCAGCTTGGAAGGGAGCGTCCACGAGCAGTACTTC	CASSLEGSVHEQYF
TRBJ2-3	TRBV6-5	.	.	TGTGCCAGCAGTTACGAACAGCTCACAGATACGCAGTATTTT	CASSYEQLTDTQYF
TRBJ2-7	TRBV6-1	.	.	TGTGCCAGCACTATAACCGGGACAACCGACGAGCAGTACTTC	CASTITGTTDEQYF
TRBJ1-3	TRBV20-1	.	.	TGCAGTGCTAGGACAGCCGGCTCTGGAAACACCATATATTTT	CSARTAGSGNTIYF